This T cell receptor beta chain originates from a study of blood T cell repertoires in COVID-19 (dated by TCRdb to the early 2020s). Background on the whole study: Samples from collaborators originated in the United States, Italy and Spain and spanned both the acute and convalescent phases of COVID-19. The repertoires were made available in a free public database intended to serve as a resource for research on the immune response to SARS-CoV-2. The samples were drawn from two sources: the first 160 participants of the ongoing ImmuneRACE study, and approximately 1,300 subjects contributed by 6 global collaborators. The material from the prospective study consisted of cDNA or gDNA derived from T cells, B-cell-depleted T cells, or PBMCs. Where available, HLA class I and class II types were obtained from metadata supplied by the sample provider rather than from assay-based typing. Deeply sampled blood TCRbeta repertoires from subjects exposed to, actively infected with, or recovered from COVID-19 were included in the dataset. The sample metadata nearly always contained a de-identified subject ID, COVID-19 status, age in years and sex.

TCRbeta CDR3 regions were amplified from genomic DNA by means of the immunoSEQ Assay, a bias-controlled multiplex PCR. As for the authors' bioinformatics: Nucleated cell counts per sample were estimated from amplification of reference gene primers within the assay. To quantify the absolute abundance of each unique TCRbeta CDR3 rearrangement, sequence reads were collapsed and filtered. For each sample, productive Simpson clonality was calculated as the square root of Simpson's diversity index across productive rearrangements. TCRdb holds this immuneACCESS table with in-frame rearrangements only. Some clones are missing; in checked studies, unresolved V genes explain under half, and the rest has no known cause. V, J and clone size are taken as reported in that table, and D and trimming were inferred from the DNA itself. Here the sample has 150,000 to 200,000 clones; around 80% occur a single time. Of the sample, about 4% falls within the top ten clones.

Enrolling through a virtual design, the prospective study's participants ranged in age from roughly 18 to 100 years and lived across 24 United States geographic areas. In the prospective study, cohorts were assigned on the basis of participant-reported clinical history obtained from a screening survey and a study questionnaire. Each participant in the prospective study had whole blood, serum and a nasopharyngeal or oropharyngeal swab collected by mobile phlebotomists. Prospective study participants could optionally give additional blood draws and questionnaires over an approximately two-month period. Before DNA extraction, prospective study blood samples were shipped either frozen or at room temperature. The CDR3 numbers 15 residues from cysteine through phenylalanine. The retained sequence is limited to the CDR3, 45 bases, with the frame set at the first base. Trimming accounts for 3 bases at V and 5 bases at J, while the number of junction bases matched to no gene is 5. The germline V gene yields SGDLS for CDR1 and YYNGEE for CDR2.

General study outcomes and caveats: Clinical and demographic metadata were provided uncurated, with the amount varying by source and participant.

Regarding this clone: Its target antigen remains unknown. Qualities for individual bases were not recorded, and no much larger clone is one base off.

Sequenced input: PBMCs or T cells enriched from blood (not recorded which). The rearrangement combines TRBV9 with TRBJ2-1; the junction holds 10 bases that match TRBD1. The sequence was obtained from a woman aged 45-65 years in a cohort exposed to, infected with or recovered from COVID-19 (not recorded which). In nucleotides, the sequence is TGTGCCAGCAGCGAGGGGACAGGGGCGGACAATGAGCAGTTCTTC. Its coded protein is CASSEGTGADNEQFF. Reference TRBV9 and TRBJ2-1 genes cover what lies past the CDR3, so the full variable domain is DSGVTQTPKHLITATGQRVTLRCSPRSGDLSVYWYQQSLDQGLQFLIQYYNGEERAKGNILERFSAQQFPDLHSELNLSSLELGDSALYFCASSEGTGADNEQFFGPGTRLTVL.